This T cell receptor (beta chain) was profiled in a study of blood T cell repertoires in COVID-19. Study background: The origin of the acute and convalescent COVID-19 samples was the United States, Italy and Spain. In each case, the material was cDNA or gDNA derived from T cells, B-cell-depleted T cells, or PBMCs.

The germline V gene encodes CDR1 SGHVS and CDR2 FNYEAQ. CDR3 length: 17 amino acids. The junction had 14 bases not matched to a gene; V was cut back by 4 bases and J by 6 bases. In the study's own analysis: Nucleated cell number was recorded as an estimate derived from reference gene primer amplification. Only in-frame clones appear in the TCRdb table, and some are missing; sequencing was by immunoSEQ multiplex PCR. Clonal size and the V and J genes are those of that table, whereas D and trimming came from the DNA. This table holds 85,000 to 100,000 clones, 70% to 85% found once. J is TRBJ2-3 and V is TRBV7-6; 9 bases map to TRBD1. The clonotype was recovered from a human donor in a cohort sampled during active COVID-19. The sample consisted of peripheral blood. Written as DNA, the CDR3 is TGTGCCAGCAGCTCACAGACGGGTGGGACAGGGAGCGATACGCAGTATTTT. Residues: CASSSQTGGTGSDTQYF.